Listed below are T cell receptor beta chains from one sample, sequenced in a study of blood T cell repertoires in COVID-19. The protocol was immunoSEQ multiplex PCR, while the TCRdb copy is restricted to in-frame clones and leaves out a portion. The sample records 75,000 to 95,000 clones, less than 75% being singletons. The source material was peripheral blood. These TCRs come from a woman aged 55-75 years in a cohort sampled during active or convalescent COVID-19. Each CDR3 is given with its conserved first and last residue. A D gene is named only where the DNA matches it firmly. Size tells how often a clone was seen (once, few, many) or the class of an expanded clone, and some rows leave it out.

J gene | V gene | D gene | clone size | CDR3 protein | CDR3 DNA
TRBJ2-3 | TRBV30 | TRBD2 | . | CAWRLLAESTDTQYF | TGTGCCTGGAGGTTACTAGCGGAGAGCACAGATACGCAGTATTTT
TRBJ2-2 | TRBV5-1 | . | . | CASSLRWTMNTGELFF | TGCGCCAGCAGCTTGAGATGGACTATGAACACCGGGGAGCTGTTTTTT
TRBJ2-7 | TRBV7-8 | TRBD2 | . | CASSLAGTSGASVYEQYF | TGTGCCAGCAGCTTAGCGGGGACTAGCGGGGCCTCCGTCTACGAGCAGTACTTC
TRBJ2-1 | TRBV7-3 | TRBD2 | . | CASSPSGGAVGEQFF | TGTGCCAGCAGCCCCTCCGGGGGGGCAGTAGGTGAGCAGTTCTTC
TRBJ2-3 | TRBV9 | TRBD2 | . | CASSERELAADTQYF | TGTGCCAGCAGCGAAAGGGAACTAGCGGCAGATACGCAGTATTTT
TRBJ2-1 | TRBV12-3/TRBV12-4 | . | . | CASSPRYNEQFF | TGTGCCAGCAGCCCTCGCTACAATGAGCAGTTCTTC
TRBJ1-2 | TRBV4-2 | . | few | CASSPRGRDYGYTF | TGTGCCAGCAGCCCCCGGGGGAGGGACTATGGCTACACCTTC
TRBJ1-1 | TRBV11-2 | . | . | CASSLAGRITEAFF | TGTGCCAGCAGCTTAGCAGGGAGGATCACTGAAGCTTTCTTT
TRBJ2-3 | TRBV7-2 | . | . | CASSHRVPTDTQYF | TGTGCCAGCAGCCACAGGGTTCCCACAGATACGCAGTATTTT
TRBJ2-1 | TRBV7-3 | TRBD2 | once | CASSVAGGPYNEQFF | TGTGCCAGCAGCGTAGCGGGGGGGCCTTACAATGAGCAGTTCTTC
TRBJ2-1 | TRBV19 | . | few | CASSIDRGPYNEQFF | TGTGCCAGTAGTATAGATAGGGGCCCCTACAATGAGCAGTTCTTC
TRBJ1-2 | TRBV2 | TRBD1 | . | CASKGTGAYGYTF | TGTGCCAGCAAAGGGACAGGGGCCTATGGCTACACCTTC
TRBJ1-2 | TRBV7-9 | TRBD1 | . | CASSADRVTNYGYTF | TGTGCCAGCAGCGCGGACAGGGTCACTAACTATGGCTACACCTTC
TRBJ2-3 | TRBV12-5 | TRBD2 | . | CASGLGLAGDSTDTQYF | TGTGCTAGTGGTTTGGGGCTAGCGGGGGATAGCACAGATACGCAGTATTTT
TRBJ1-6 | TRBV19 | TRBD1 | . | CASSIVQGAGSSPLHF | TGTGCCAGTAGTATAGTACAGGGGGCGGGTTCCTCACCCCTCCACTTT
TRBJ2-1 | TRBV5-1 | TRBD2 | . | CASSPGPGGGSYNEQFF | TGCGCCAGCAGCCCCGGCCCCGGGGGGGGGTCCTACAATGAGCAGTTCTTC
TRBJ1-2 | TRBV5-6 | TRBD1 | . | CASSLRSTGTANYGYTF | TGTGCCAGCAGCTTGCGGTCAACAGGGACAGCTAACTATGGCTACACCTTC
TRBJ2-4 | TRBV2 | . | . | CASSTEAGNIQYF | TGTGCCAGCAGTACCGAGGCAGGGAACATTCAGTACTTC
TRBJ1-4 | TRBV5-5 | . | . | CASSPLARPNEKLFF | TGTGCCAGCAGCCCGCTGGCCAGGCCAAATGAAAAACTGTTTTTT